This T cell receptor beta chain appears in the sequencing data of a study of T cells in Graves' hyperthyroidism and ophthalmopathy. CDR3 length equals 14 residues. Germline V gene sequence: CDR1 SQVTM, CDR2 ANQGSEA. With 6 bases clipped from V and 6 bases from J, the junction kept 13 bases outside the gene matches. RNA transcripts gave rise to amplified TCR beta CDR3 regions. RT-PCR in the first round (using the HTBI primer set) targeted the TCR CDR3. MiXCR was run by TCRdb on the multiplex PCR reads, yielding one entry per CDR3 protein. The sample consists of about 840,000 distinct CDR3 sequences, over 35% of them appearing once. Newly diagnosed hyperthyroidism patients aged 18 to 65 years had disease lasting under 2 months. Uncontrolled infection, other autoimmune disease, pregnancy or lactation barred patients from enrollment. Diagnoses rested on clinical symptoms, serum thyroxine and TRAb, thyroid ultrasound and orbital computed tomography.

This chain links TRBV29-1 with TRBJ1-1; 7 bases map to TRBD1. The specimen sequenced was blood. The clonotype was recovered from a man between 18 and 35 years old with Graves' hyperthyroidism. The chain's CDR3 is CSVASPGQDPEAFF. The CDR3 DNA reads as TGCAGCGTCGCTTCACCTGGACAGGACCCTGAAGCTTTCTTT.